A selection of T cell receptor beta chains follows, all from one sample in a study of beta chain features in type 1 diabetes. Using immunoSEQ multiplex PCR, the repertoire was profiled, and TCRdb retains in-frame clones only, with some absent. This table holds approximately 400,000 clones, more than 12% found once. The source material was naive CD4+ T cells from blood. The origin of the receptors is a woman aged 18-35 years in good health. Each CDR3 is given with its conserved first and last residue. A D gene is named only where the DNA matches it firmly. Size values are once, few and many counts, or a class for expanded clones, and some rows have none.

d_call	j_call	v_call	clone_size	cdr3_aa	cdr3_nt
NA	TRBJ1-1	TRBV5-1	few	CASSLSVRVDMNTEAFF	TGCGCCAGCAGCTTGTCTGTCAGGGTGGATATGAACACTGAAGCTTTCTTT
TRBD2	TRBJ2-1	TRBV9	NA	CASSFGLATSYNEQFF	TGTGCCAGCAGCTTCGGACTAGCTACCTCCTACAATGAGCAGTTCTTC
TRBD2	TRBJ2-3	TRBV6-5	once	CASRPAGGTDTQYF	TGTGCCAGCAGGCCAGCGGGAGGCACAGATACGCAGTATTTT
NA	TRBJ2-5	TRBV7-9	NA	CASSVPRGSSTQYF	TGTGCCAGCAGCGTGCCGAGGGGGTCGTCAACCCAGTACTTC
NA	TRBJ2-3	TRBV9	few	CASSVGQGTDTQYF	TGTGCCAGCAGCGTAGGTCAGGGGACAGATACGCAGTATTTT
TRBD2	TRBJ2-2	TRBV30	few	CAWRLSGLAGRELFF	TGTGCCTGGAGACTGTCCGGGCTAGCGGGACGGGAGCTGTTTTTT
NA	TRBJ2-7	TRBV18	few	CASSPPTAHEQYF	TGTGCCAGCTCACCACCTACAGCCCACGAGCAGTACTTC
NA	TRBJ2-7	TRBV27	NA	CASSLSPLRRIGLEQYF	TGTGCCAGCAGTTTATCCCCATTGAGGAGAATAGGTCTCGAGCAGTACTTC
TRBD2	TRBJ2-1	TRBV9	NA	CASSATGTSYNEQFF	TGTGCCAGCAGCGCCACCGGGACTAGCTACAATGAGCAGTTCTTC
NA	TRBJ2-1	TRBV7-2	NA	CASSLRAYNEQFF	TGTGCCAGCAGCTTACGAGCATACAATGAGCAGTTCTTC
NA	TRBJ2-2	TRBV30	few	CAWSVVSGTGELFF	TGTGCCTGGAGTGTAGTTAGCGGCACCGGGGAGCTGTTTTTT
TRBD2	TRBJ2-5	TRBV30	NA	CAWSAPGGGQETQYF	TGTGCCTGGAGTGCCCCCGGGGGGGGCCAAGAGACCCAGTACTTC
TRBD1	TRBJ1-1	TRBV6-6	few	CASSYLTGLHGTEAFF	TGTGCCAGCAGTTATCTGACAGGGCTACATGGCACTGAAGCTTTCTTT
NA	TRBJ1-5	TRBV30	NA	CAWSVREGINQPQHF	TGTGCCTGGAGTGTACGGGAAGGTATCAATCAGCCCCAGCATTTT
NA	TRBJ2-1	TRBV9	NA	CASSLGWGPDNEQFF	TGTGCCAGCAGCCTGGGCTGGGGGCCGGACAATGAGCAGTTCTTC
TRBD2	TRBJ2-3	TRBV2	few	CASSGLAGVTDTQYF	TGTGCCAGCAGTGGACTAGCGGGAGTCACAGATACGCAGTATTTT